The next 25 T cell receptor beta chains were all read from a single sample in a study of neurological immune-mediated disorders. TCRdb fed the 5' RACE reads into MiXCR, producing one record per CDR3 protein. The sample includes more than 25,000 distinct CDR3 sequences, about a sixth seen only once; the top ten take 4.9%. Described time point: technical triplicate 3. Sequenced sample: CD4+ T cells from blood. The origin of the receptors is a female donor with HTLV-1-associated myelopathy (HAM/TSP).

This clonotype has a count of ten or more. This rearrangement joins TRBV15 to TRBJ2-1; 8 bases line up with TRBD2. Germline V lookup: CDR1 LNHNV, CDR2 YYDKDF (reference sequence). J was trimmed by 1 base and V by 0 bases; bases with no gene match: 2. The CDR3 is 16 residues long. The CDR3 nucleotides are TGTGCCACCAGCAGAGATCGGGGGGGGTCCTACAATGAGCAGTTCTTC. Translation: CATSRDRGGSYNEQFF.

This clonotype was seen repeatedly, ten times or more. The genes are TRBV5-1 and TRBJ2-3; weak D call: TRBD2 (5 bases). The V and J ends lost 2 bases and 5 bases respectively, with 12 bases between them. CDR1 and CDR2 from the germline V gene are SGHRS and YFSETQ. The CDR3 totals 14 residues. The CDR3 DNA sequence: TGCGCCAGCAGCTTAGGCGGGCCCAAAGATACGCAGTATTTT. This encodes CASSLGGPKDTQYF.

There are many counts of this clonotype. CDR3 coding DNA: TGCGCCAGCAGCTTGAACACAGGGAGCCGGGACACTGAAGCTTTCTTT. It translates to CASSLNTGSRDTEAFF. The V gene is TRBV5-1, the J gene TRBJ1-1; perhaps TRBD1 as D (6 bases). Trimming shortened V by 1 base and J by 3 bases, and 16 bases separated the two germline ends. In germline, CDR1 is SGHRS, CDR2 YFSETQ. The CDR3 sequence is 16 residues long. Using reference TRBV5-1 and TRBJ1-1 for the parts outside the CDR3, the full variable domain is KAGVTQTPRYLIKTRGQQVTLSCSPISGHRSVSWYQQTPGQGLQFLFEYFSETQRNKGNFPGRFSGRQFSNSRSEMNVSTLELGDSALYLCASSLNTGSRDTEAFFGQGTRLTVV.

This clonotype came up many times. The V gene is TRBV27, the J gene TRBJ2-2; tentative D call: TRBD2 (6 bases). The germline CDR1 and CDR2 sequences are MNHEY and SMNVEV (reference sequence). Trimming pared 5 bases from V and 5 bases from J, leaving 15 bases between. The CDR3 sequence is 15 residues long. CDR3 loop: CASSPGRGGTGELFF. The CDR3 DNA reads TGTGCCAGCAGTCCCGGGCGGGGTGGAACCGGGGAGCTGTTTTTT.

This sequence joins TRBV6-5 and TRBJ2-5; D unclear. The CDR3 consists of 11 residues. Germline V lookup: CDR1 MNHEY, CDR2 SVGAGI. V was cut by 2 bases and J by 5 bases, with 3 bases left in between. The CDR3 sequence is CASSYLETQYF. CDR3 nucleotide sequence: TGTGCCAGCAGTTACCTGGAGACCCAGTACTTC.

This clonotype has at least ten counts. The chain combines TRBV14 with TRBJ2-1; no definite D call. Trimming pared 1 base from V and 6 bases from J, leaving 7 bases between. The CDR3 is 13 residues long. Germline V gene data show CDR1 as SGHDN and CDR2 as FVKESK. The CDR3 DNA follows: TGTGCCAGCAGCCAAGTTCCTAGCAATGAGCAGTTCTTC. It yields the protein CASSQVPSNEQFF.

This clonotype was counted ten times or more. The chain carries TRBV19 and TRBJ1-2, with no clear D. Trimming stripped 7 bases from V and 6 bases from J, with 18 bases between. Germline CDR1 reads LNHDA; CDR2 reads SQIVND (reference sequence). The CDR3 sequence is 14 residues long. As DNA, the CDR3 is TGTGCCAGTACCTCATCTGGGTGGGTTGATGGCTACACCTTC. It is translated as CASTSSGWVDGYTF.

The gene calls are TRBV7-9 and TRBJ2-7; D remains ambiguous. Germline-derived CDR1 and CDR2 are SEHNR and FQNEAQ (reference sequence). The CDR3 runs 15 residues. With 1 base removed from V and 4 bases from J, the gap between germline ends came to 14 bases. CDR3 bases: TGTGCCAGCAGCTTAGGACTGTCCCGGGCTTACGAGCAGTACTTC. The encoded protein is CASSLGLSRAYEQYF.

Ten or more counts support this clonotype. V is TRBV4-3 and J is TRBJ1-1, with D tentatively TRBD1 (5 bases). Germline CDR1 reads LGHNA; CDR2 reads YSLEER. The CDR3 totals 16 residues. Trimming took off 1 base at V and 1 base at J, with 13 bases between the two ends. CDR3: CASSQGSGRKNTEAFF. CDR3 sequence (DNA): TGCGCCAGCAGCCAAGGATCGGGACGGAAGAACACTGAAGCTTTCTTT.

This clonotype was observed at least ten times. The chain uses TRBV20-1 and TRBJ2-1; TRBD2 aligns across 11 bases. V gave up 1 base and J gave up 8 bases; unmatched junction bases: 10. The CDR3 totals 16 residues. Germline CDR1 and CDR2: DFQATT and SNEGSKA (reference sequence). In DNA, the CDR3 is TGCAGTGCTAGAGTTAATAGCGGGAGGGCTGGGGATGAGCAGTTCTTC. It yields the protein CSARVNSGRAGDEQFF.

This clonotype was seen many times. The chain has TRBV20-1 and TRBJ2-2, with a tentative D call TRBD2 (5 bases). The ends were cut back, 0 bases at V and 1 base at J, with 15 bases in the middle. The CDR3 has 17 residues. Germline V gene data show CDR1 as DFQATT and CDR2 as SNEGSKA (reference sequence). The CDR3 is CSARESGGSLNTGELFF. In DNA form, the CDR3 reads TGCAGTGCTAGAGAATCGGGCGGGTCACTGAACACCGGGGAGCTGTTTTTT.

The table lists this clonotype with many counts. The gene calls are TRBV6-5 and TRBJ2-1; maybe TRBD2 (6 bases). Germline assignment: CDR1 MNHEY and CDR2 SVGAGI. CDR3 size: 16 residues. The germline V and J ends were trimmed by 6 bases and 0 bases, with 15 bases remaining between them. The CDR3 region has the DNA TGTGCCAGCAGCTTTACTAGCAGAAGCTCCTACAATGAGCAGTTCTTC. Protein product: CASSFTSRSSYNEQFF.

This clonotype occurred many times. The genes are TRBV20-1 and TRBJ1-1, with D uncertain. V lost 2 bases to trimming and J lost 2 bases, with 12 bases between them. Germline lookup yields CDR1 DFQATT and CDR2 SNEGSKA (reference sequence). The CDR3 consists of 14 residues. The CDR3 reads CSARIDRPNTEAFF. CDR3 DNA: TGCAGTGCTAGAATCGATAGGCCTAACACTGAAGCTTTCTTT.

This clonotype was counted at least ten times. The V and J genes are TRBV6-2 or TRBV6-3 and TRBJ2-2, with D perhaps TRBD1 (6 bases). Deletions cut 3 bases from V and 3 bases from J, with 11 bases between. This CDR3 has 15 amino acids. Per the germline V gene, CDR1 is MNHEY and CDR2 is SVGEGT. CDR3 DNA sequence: TGTGCCAGCAGTTATGCGGACAGCTACACCGGGGAGCTGTTTTTT. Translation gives CASSYADSYTGELFF.

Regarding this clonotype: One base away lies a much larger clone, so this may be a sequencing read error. CDR3: CSAPGKIFTEAFF. DNA for the CDR3: TGCAGTGCCCCCGGGAAGATCTTCACTGAAGCTTTCTTT. J is TRBJ1-1 and V is TRBV20-1; unclear D gene. Per the germline V gene, CDR1 is DFQATT and CDR2 is SNEGSKA (reference sequence). This CDR3 spans 13 amino acids. The V end was cut by 6 bases, the J end by 4 bases, with 15 bases between.

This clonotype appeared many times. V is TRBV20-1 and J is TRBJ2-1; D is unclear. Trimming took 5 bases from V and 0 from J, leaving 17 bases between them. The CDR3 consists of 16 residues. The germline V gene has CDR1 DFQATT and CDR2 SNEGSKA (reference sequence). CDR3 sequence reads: CSAENRLANSYNEQFF. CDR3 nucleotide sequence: TGCAGTGCTGAAAACCGCCTGGCAAACTCCTACAATGAGCAGTTCTTC.

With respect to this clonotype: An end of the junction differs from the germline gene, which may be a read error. As DNA, the CDR3 is TGTGCCAGCACACTGGGCAGGGCCGATTCACCCATCCACTTT. It yields the protein CASTLGRADSPIHF. The chain employs TRBV6-1 and TRBJ1-6; D is possibly TRBD1 (5 bases). From germline, CDR1 is MNHNS and CDR2 SASEGT. The CDR3 has 14 amino acids.

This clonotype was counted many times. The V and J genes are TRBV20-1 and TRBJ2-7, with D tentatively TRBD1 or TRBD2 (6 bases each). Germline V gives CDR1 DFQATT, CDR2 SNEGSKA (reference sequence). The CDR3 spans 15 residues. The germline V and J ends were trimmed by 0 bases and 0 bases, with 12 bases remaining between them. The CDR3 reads CSARDLGGPSYEQYF. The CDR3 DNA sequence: TGCAGTGCTAGAGATTTAGGGGGGCCCTCCTACGAGCAGTACTTC.

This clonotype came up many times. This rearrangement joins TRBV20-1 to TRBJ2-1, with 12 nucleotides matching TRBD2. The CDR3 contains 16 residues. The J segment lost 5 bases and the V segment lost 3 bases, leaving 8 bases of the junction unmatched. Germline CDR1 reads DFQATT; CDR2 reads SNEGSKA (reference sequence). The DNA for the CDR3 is TGCAGTGCTAGGGAGTTGACTAGCGGGGGAAACAATGAGCAGTTCTTC. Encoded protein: CSARELTSGGNNEQFF.

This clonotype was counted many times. CDR3 nucleotide sequence: TGTGCCAGCAGTGTCCGGACTAGCGGAGCTAGCACAGATACGCAGTATTTT. This translates into CASSVRTSGASTDTQYF. V gene TRBV2 combines with J gene TRBJ2-3, with 10 bases matching TRBD2. There are 17 residues in the CDR3. V lost 4 bases to trimming and J lost 0 bases; unmatched junction nucleotides: 7. Germline-derived CDR1 and CDR2 are SNHLY and FYNNEI.

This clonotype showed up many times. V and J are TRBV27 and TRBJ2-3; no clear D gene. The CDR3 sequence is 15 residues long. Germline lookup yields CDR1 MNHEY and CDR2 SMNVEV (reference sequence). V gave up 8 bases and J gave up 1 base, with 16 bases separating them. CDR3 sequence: CASSLMGLGTDTQYF. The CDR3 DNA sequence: TGTGCCAGCTCCTTGATGGGCTTAGGCACAGATACGCAGTATTTT.

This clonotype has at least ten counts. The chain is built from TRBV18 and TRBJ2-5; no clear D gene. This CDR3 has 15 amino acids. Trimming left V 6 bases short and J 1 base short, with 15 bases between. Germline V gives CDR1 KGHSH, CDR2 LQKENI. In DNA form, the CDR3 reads TGTGCCAGCTCGCCCCCAACGGGCACCCAAGAGACCCAGTACTTC. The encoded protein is CASSPPTGTQETQYF.

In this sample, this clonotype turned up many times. CDR3 nucleotide sequence: TGCAGTGCTAGTTCGAGGGCAAGCTCCTATAATTCACCCCTCCACTTT. This translates into CSASSRASSYNSPLHF. This chain uses TRBV20-1 with TRBJ1-6; no definite D call. This CDR3 comprises 16 residues. V lost 3 bases, J lost 0 bases, and 12 bases lay in between. Germline CDR1 reads DFQATT; CDR2 reads SNEGSKA (reference sequence).

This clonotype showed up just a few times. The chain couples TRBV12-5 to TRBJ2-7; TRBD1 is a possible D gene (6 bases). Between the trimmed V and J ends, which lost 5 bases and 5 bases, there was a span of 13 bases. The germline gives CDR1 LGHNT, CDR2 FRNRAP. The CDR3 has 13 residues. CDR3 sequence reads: CASGTPYRDEQYF. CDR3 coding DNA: TGTGCTAGTGGTACACCATACAGGGACGAGCAGTACTTC.

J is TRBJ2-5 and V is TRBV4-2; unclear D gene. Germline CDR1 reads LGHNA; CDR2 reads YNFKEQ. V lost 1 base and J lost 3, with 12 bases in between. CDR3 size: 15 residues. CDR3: CASSQGADWEETQYF. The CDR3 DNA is TGTGCCAGCAGCCAAGGCGCAGACTGGGAAGAGACCCAGTACTTC.